Here is one T cell receptor beta chain with its context. The PCR was carried out with 60 Vbeta primers and 13 Jbeta primers. The data were produced by immunoSEQ multiplex PCR, yet TCRdb's version contains in-frame clones alone and is incomplete. Seen here are roughly 67,000 clones, over 75% observed once, and the top ten hold over 9.5%. Trimming stripped 6 bases from V and 5 bases from J, with 11 bases between. Germline assignment: CDR1 PRHDT and CDR2 FYEKMQ (reference sequence). This CDR3 is 12 amino acids long. These data belong to a study of cytomegalovirus exposure and HLA in healthy donors. The chain joins TRBV13 to TRBJ2-7; D is possibly TRBD1 (6 bases). The source is a man aged 40-49 years in good health and CMV-seronegative. The sample was PBMCs. CDR3 nucleotides: TGTGCCAGCAGACAGGGCTTTAACGAGCAGTACTTC. Translating gives CASRQGFNEQYF.